These T cell receptor beta chains were read from a single sample in a study of T-cell reconstitution after alpha-beta-depleted transplantation in children. TCRdb re-derived calls from the PCR reads in MiXCR, one entry per CDR3 protein. The sample shows 200,000 to 250,000 distinct CDR3 sequences, just under 8.5% of them seen only once. This material consisted of PBMCs, mostly from graft donor cells, taken 180 days after TCRalphabeta/CD19-depleted stem cell transplant. The origin of the receptors is a male patient between 5 and 17 years old who had a stem cell transplant for acute lymphoblastic leukemia, so the T cells may come from the graft donor. The CDR3 runs from the conserved cysteine through the conserved F or W. A D gene is named only where the DNA matches it firmly. Expanded clones are given a class, and other clones once, few, many or no size at all.

TRBJ2-2 | TRBV5-1 | many | NA | CASRKRPNTGELFF | TGCGCCAGCAGAAAACGCCCGAACACCGGGGAGCTGTTTTTT
TRBJ2-5 | TRBV14 | many | NA | CASSQARVPQETQYF | TGTGCCAGCAGCCAAGCTCGGGTACCTCAAGAGACCCAGTACTTC
TRBJ1-6 | TRBV6-5 | many | NA | CASSYGEGLRNSPLHF | TGTGCCAGCAGTTACGGAGAGGGGCTCCGTAATTCACCCCTCCACTTT
TRBJ2-7 | TRBV11-2 | once | TRBD2 | CASSLEGGDEQYF | TGTGCCAGCAGCTTAGAGGGGGGGGACGAGCAGTACTTC
TRBJ2-1 | TRBV29-1 | many | TRBD2 | CSVGGSGGGYNEQFF | TGCAGCGTCGGAGGATCGGGAGGCGGGTACAATGAGCAGTTCTTC
TRBJ1-6 | TRBV20-1 | many | TRBD1 | CSAEGQRDSPLHF | TGCAGTGCTGAGGGACAGAGAGATTCACCCCTCCACTTT
TRBJ2-2 | TRBV28 | many | TRBD1 | CASSLQGAGELFF | TGTGCCAGCAGTTTACAGGGGGCCGGGGAGCTGTTTTTT
TRBJ1-2 | TRBV6-5 | NA | NA | CASSYSEGGYGYTF | TGTGCCAGCAGTTACTCGGAGGGGGGATATGGCTACACCTTC
TRBJ2-1 | TRBV6-2/TRBV6-3 | many | NA | CASRWDLSDSYNEQFF | TGTGCCAGCAGGTGGGACTTAAGCGACTCCTACAATGAGCAGTTCTTC
TRBJ1-2 | TRBV18 | many | NA | CASSPDYRAGGYTF | TGTGCCAGCTCACCCGATTACAGGGCCGGTGGCTACACCTTC
TRBJ2-7 | TRBV29-1 | many | NA | CSVSQEYEQYF | TGCAGCGTATCCCAAGAGTACGAGCAGTACTTC
TRBJ1-3 | TRBV11-2 | many | NA | CASSLGRPGNTIYF | TGTGCCAGCAGCTTAGGACGCCCTGGAAACACCATATATTTT
TRBJ1-1 | TRBV6-5 | many | NA | CASSYSGRNTEAFF | TGTGCCAGCAGTTACTCAGGGAGGAACACTGAAGCTTTCTTT
TRBJ2-1 | TRBV7-9 | many | NA | CASSLVSGASSYNEQFF | TGTGCCAGCAGCTTGGTGTCCGGGGCGAGCTCCTACAATGAGCAGTTCTTC
TRBJ2-3 | TRBV4-3 | many | NA | CASSQQDTQYF | TGCGCCAGCAGCCAACAAGATACGCAGTATTTT
TRBJ2-1 | TRBV29-1 | many | TRBD1 | CSVETGEQFF | TGCAGCGTTGAGACAGGGGAGCAGTTCTTC
TRBJ2-6 | TRBV7-2 | many | TRBD1 | CASSQGQGASGANVLTF | TGTGCCAGCAGCCAGGGACAGGGGGCATCTGGGGCCAACGTCCTGACTTTC
TRBJ2-3 | TRBV2 | many | TRBD2 | CASSERGGIGTDTQYF | TGTGCCAGCAGTGAACGCGGGGGGATAGGCACAGATACGCAGTATTTT
TRBJ2-6 | TRBV15 | NA | NA | CATSSPLGKGESGANVLTF | TGTGCCACCAGCAGCCCCCTGGGGAAGGGGGAATCTGGGGCCAACGTCCTGACTTTC
TRBJ2-1 | TRBV7-9 | many | NA | CASSLVLSKSEQFF | TGTGCCAGCAGCTTAGTCCTTAGCAAGAGTGAGCAGTTCTTC
TRBJ2-1 | TRBV7-2 | many | NA | CASSLAEPYNEQFF | TGTGCCAGCAGCTTAGCGGAACCCTACAATGAGCAGTTCTTC
TRBJ2-1 | TRBV7-3 | many | NA | CASSQLSVGEQFF | TGTGCCAGCAGCCAACTTAGTGTAGGTGAGCAGTTCTTC
TRBJ1-1 | TRBV6-1 | many | TRBD1 | CASRDRTKDTEAFF | TGTGCCAGCAGGGACAGGACGAAGGACACTGAAGCTTTCTTT
TRBJ1-2 | TRBV6-5 | few | NA | CASSYLEQGAGDGYTF | TGTGCCAGCAGTTACTTGGAACAAGGGGCAGGAGATGGCTACACCTTC
TRBJ2-3 | TRBV20-1 | many | TRBD1 | CSAGTGARKGTDTQYF | TGCAGTGCCGGGACAGGGGCCCGAAAAGGGACAGATACGCAGTATTTT
TRBJ1-2 | TRBV14 | NA | NA | CASGPQGGGNYGYTF | TGTGCCAGCGGCCCACAGGGCGGGGGGAACTATGGCTACACCTTC
TRBJ1-5 | TRBV20-1 | many | NA | CSAIQGRGDQPQHF | TGCAGTGCAATTCAGGGACGGGGGGATCAGCCCCAGCATTTT
TRBJ2-3 | TRBV27 | many | NA | CASTVSRWGTDTQYF | TGTGCCAGCACCGTATCTCGGTGGGGCACAGATACGCAGTATTTT
TRBJ2-3 | TRBV27 | many | NA | CASSAPPTDTQYF | TGTGCCAGCAGTGCCCCCCCCACAGATACGCAGTATTTT
TRBJ2-1 | TRBV20-1 | many | TRBD2 | CSAGRGRDNEQFF | TGCAGTGCAGGACGGGGGAGGGACAATGAGCAGTTCTTC
TRBJ2-1 | TRBV18 | NA | TRBD2 | CASSPLAGASYNEQFF | TGTGCCAGCTCGCCCCTAGCGGGGGCATCCTACAATGAGCAGTTCTTC
TRBJ2-4 | TRBV13 | NA | TRBD2 | CASGGGRENIQYF | TGTGCCAGCGGCGGGGGTCGGGAGAACATTCAGTACTTC
TRBJ2-1 | TRBV7-3 | many | TRBD2 | CASSSSGDSSYNEQFF | TGTGCCAGCAGCTCTAGCGGGGATAGCTCCTACAATGAGCAGTTCTTC
TRBJ2-3 | TRBV5-1 | few | NA | CASRIPGPTDTQYF | TGCGCCAGCAGAATACCAGGCCCCACAGATACGCAGTATTTT
TRBJ2-1 | TRBV5-1 | many | NA | CASSLVRPFGEQFF | TGCGCCAGCAGCTTGGTCCGACCCTTCGGTGAGCAGTTCTTC
TRBJ1-1 | TRBV12-3/TRBV12-4 | many | NA | CASRRGGGSTEAFF | TGTGCCAGCAGAAGGGGGGGAGGTAGCACTGAAGCTTTCTTT
TRBJ2-7 | TRBV15 | many | NA | CATSRAQTSQQYF | TGTGCCACCAGCAGAGCCCAAACTAGTCAGCAGTACTTC
TRBJ2-1 | TRBV2 | many | TRBD2 | CASRTSFHEQFF | TGTGCCAGCAGGACTAGCTTCCATGAGCAGTTCTTC
TRBJ2-7 | TRBV7-6 | many | NA | CASSLRGRTFEWNEQYF | TGTGCCAGCAGCTTAAGGGGACGGACTTTTGAGTGGAACGAGCAGTACTTC
TRBJ2-1 | TRBV10-3 | many | TRBD2 | CAISELAGGPKDEQFF | TGTGCCATCAGTGAGTTAGCGGGAGGGCCCAAGGATGAGCAGTTCTTC
TRBJ2-3 | TRBV27 | many | NA | CASSVTRVTDTQYF | TGTGCCAGCAGTGTGACTAGGGTGACAGATACGCAGTATTTT
TRBJ2-5 | TRBV4-3 | many | NA | CASSQEGRGATQYF | TGCGCCAGCAGCCAAGAGGGCAGGGGGGCGACCCAGTACTTC